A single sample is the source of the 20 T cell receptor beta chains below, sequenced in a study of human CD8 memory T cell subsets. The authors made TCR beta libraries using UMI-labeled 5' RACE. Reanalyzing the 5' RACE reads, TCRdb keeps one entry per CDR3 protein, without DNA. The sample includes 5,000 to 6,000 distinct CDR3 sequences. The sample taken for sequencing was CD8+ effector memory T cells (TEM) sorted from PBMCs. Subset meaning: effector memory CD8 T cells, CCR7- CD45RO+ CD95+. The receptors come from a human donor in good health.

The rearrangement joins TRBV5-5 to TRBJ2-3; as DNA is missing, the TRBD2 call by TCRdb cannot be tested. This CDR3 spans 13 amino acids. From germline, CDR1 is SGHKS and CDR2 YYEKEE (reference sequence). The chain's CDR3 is CASRAGVTDTQYF.

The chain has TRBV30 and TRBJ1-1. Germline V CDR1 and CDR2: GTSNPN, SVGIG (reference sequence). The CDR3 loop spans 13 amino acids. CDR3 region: CAWSVRENTEAFF.

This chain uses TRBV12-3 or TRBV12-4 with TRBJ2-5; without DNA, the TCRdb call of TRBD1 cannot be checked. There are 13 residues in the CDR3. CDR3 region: CASSLTGRETQYF.

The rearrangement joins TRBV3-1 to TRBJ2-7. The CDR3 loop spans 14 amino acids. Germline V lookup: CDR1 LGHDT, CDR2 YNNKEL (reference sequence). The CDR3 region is CASSLNSFPYEQYF.

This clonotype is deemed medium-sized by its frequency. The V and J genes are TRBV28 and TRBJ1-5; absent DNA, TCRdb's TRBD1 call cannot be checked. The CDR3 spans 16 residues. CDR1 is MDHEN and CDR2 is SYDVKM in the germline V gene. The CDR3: CASRTGGLLSNQPQHF.

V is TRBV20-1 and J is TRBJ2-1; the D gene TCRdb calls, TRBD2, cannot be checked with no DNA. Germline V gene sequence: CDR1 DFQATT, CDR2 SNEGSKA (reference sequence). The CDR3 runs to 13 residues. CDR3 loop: CSARGTSDNEQFF.

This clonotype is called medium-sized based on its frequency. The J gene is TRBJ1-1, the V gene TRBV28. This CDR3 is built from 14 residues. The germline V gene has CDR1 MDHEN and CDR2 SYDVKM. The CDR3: CASRLPGVNTEAFF.

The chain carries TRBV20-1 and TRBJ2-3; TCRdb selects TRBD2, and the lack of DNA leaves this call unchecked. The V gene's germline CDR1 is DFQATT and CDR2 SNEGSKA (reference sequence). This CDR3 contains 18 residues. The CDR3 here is CSARPTLGVRGGTDTQYF.

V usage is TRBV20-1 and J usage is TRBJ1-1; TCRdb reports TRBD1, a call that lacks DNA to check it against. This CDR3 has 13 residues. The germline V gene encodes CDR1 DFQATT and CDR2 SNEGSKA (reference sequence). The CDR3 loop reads CSASTGTNTEAFF.

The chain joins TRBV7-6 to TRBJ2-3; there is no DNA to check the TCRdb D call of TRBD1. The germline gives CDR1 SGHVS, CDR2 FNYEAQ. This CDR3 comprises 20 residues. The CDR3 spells CASSSHKGQGYITSTDTQYF. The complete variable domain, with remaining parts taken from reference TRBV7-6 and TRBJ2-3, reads GAGVSQSPRYKVTKRGQDVALRCDPISGHVSLYWYRQALGQGPEFLTYFNYEAQQDKSGLPNDRFSAERPEGSISTLTIQRTEQRDSAMYRCASSSHKGQGYITSTDTQYFGPGTRLTVL.

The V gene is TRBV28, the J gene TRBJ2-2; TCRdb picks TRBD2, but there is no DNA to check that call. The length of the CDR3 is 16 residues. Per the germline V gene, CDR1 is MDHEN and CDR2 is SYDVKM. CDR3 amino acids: CASSSGGPGRTGELFF.

The CDR3 protein is CASSEVAGGYNEQFF. This chain uses TRBV6-4 with TRBJ2-1; TCRdb calls TRBD2, which cannot be checked without DNA. The CDR3 has 15 residues. Germline CDR1 reads MRHNA; CDR2 reads SNTAGT.

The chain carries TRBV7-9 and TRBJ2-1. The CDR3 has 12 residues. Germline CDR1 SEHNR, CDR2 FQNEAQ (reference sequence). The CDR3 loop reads CASSLDGNEQFF. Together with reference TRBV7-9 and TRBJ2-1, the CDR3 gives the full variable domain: DTGVSQNPRHKITKRGQNVTFRCDPISEHNRLYWYRQTLGQGPEFLTYFQNEAQLEKSRLLSDRFSAERPKGSFSTLEIQRTEQGDSAMYLCASSLDGNEQFFGPGTRLTVL.

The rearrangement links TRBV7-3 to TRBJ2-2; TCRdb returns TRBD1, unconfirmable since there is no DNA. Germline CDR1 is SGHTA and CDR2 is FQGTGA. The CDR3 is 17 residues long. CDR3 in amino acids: CASSLHPGQGNTGELFF. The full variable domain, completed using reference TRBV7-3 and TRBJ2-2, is GAGVSQTPSNKVTEKGKYVELRCDPISGHTALYWYRQSLGQGPEFLIYFQGTGAADDSGLPNDRFFAVRPEGSVSTLKIQRTERGDSAVYLCASSLHPGQGNTGELFFGEGSRLTVL.

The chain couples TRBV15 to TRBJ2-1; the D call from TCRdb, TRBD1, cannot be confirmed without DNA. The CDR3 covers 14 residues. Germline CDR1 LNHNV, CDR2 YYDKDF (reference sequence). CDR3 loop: CATSSEDREDEQFF.

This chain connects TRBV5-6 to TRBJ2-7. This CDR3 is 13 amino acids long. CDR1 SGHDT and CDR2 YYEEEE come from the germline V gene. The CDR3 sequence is CASSLGRTYEQYF.

CDR3 residues: CASSLRSGEQFF. V usage is TRBV7-9 and J usage is TRBJ2-1; the D call from TCRdb, TRBD2, cannot be confirmed without DNA. The CDR3 runs 12 residues. Germline values: CDR1 SEHNR, CDR2 FQNEAQ (reference sequence).

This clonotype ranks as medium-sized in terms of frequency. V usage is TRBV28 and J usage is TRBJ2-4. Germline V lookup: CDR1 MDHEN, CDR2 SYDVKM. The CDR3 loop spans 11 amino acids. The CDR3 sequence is CATYQSYIQYF.

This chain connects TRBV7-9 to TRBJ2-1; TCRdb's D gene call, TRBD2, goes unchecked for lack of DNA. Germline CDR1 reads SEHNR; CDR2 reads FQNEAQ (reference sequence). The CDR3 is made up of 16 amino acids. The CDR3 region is CASSLERSGADNEQFF.

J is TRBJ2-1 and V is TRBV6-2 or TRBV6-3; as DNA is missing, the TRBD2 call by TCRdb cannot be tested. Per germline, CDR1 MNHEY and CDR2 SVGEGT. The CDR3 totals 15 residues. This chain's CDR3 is CASSYGLAPLNEQFF.